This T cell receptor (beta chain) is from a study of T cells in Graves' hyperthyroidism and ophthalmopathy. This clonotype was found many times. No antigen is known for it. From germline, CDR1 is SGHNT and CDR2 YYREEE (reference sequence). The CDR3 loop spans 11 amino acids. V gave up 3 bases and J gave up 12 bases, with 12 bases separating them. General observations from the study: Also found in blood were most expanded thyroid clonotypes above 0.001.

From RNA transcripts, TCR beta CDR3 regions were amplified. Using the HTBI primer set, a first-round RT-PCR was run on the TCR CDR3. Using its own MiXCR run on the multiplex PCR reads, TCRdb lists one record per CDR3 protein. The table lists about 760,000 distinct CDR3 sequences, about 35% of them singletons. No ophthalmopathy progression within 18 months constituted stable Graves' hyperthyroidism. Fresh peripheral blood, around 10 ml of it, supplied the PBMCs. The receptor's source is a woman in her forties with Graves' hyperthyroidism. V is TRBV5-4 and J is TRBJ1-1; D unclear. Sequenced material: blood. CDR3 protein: CASSSRVQTFF. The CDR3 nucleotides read TGTGCCAGCAGCTCCCGGGTCCAGACTTTCTTT.